These 29 T cell receptor beta chains came from one sample sequenced in a study of cytomegalovirus exposure and HLA in healthy donors. PCR was performed using 60 Vbeta and 13 Jbeta primers. Assay used: immunoSEQ multiplex PCR; TCRdb lists only in-frame clones, some missing. This listing includes 180,000 or so clones. Sequencing was performed on PBMCs. The receptors shown here come from a woman aged 18-29 years in good health and CMV-seropositive.

CDR3 nucleotide sequence: TGTGCCAGCAGCTTGGGCGGGGCCGGAGGAGAGACCCAGTACTTC. It encodes CASSLGGAGGETQYF. This sequence joins TRBV7-3 and TRBJ2-5, with D possibly matching TRBD2 (6 bases). Germline V CDR1 and CDR2: SGHTA, FQGTGA. Between the trimmed V and J ends, which lost 3 bases and 4 bases, there was a span of 15 bases. The CDR3 has 15 amino acids.

The chain joins TRBV19 to TRBJ2-5; 9 nucleotides line up with TRBD2. The CDR3 has 14 amino acids. CDR1 and CDR2 (germline): LNHDA, SQIVND (reference sequence). The V segment lost 1 base and the J segment 5 bases; nucleotides outside the gene matches: 2. Written as DNA, the CDR3 is TGTGCCAGTAGTATAGCTAGCGGGATTGAGACCCAGTACTTC. This sequence encodes CASSIASGIETQYF.

A remark on this clone: The same CDR3 also results from other DNA sequences found in this sample. This chain uses TRBV6-1 with TRBJ1-2, with no clear D. The CDR3 runs to 13 residues. Trimming took off 0 bases at V and 6 bases at J, with 8 bases between the two ends. Germline V gene sequence: CDR1 MNHNS, CDR2 SASEGT. The chain's CDR3 is CASSEAGQDGYTF. Here the CDR3 DNA reads TGTGCCAGCAGTGAAGCTGGGCAGGATGGCTACACCTTC.

About this clone: The junction shows a germline mismatch at one end, possibly a read error. The chain combines TRBV30 with TRBJ1-1; tentative D call: TRBD1 (5 bases). The CDR3 sequence is 14 residues long. Germline loops: CDR1 GTSNPN, CDR2 SVGIG (reference sequence). Written as DNA, the CDR3 is TGTGCCTGGAGTGTGAGTCGGGGGAACGCTGAAGCTTTCTTT. This translates into CAWSVSRGNAEAFF.

V is TRBV19 and J is TRBJ2-2, with TRBD2 matching 14 bases. Germline V gene sequence: CDR1 LNHDA, CDR2 SQIVND (reference sequence). The V gene end was trimmed by 11 bases and the J gene end by 5 bases; junction bases not matched to a gene: 7. CDR3 length: 15 residues. CDR3 region: CAGGLAGDGTGELFF. CDR3 nucleotides: TGTGCCGGGGGACTAGCGGGAGATGGGACCGGGGAGCTGTTTTTT.

This chain joins TRBV10-2 and TRBJ2-7; D is undetermined. V gave up 8 bases and J gave up 0 bases, with 11 bases separating them. The germline V gene has CDR1 WSHSY and CDR2 SAAADI. This CDR3 spans 13 amino acids. CDR3 bases: TGCGCCAGCCACGAGGCAGTCTCCTACGAGCAGTACTTC. Its protein is CASHEAVSYEQYF.

The V and J genes are TRBV2 and TRBJ1-1, with D unresolved. The CDR3 spans 16 residues. The germline V gene encodes CDR1 SNHLY and CDR2 FYNNEI. V was cut by 9 bases and J by 0 bases, with 20 bases left in between. The CDR3 bases are TGTGCCAGGACGGGGTTAAGAAGGACTATGAACACTGAAGCTTTCTTT. Translation gives CARTGLRRTMNTEAFF.

The chain links TRBV9 to TRBJ2-2; the match to TRBD1 covers 7 bases. Germline loops: CDR1 SGDLS, CDR2 YYNGEE. V lost 4 bases to trimming and J lost 6 bases; unmatched junction nucleotides: 12. The CDR3 contains 16 residues. This CDR3 reads CASSTFGTVYPGELFF. CDR3 DNA: TGTGCCAGCAGCACCTTCGGGACAGTGTATCCCGGGGAGCTGTTTTTT. Full variable domain (missing parts from reference TRBV9 and TRBJ2-2): DSGVTQTPKHLITATGQRVTLRCSPRSGDLSVYWYQQSLDQGLQFLIQYYNGEERAKGNILERFSAQQFPDLHSELNLSSLELGDSALYFCASSTFGTVYPGELFFGEGSRLTVL.

The chain couples TRBV11-3 to TRBJ2-3; 7 bases fit TRBD2. Trimming cost V 1 base and J 2 bases; bases outside gene matches: 6. The CDR3 has 16 residues. The germline V gene has CDR1 SGHNT and CDR2 YENEEA. CDR3 in DNA: TGTGCCAGCAGCTTAGTGGGGGGGACCCACACAGATACGCAGTATTTT. As protein: CASSLVGGTHTDTQYF.

The gene calls are TRBV5-1 and TRBJ2-7; D is perhaps TRBD1 (6 bases). V was pared by 2 bases and J by 0 bases, with 15 bases between. The CDR3 loop spans 16 amino acids. Per the germline V gene, CDR1 is SGHRS and CDR2 is YFSETQ. CDR3 sequence: CASSFSSGVASYEQYF. Here the CDR3 DNA reads TGCGCCAGCAGCTTCTCTTCAGGGGTAGCCTCCTACGAGCAGTACTTC.

This chain's CDR3 is CASSQKQGFEKLFF. The DNA for the CDR3 is TGTGCCAGCAGCCAAAAGCAGGGGTTTGAAAAACTGTTTTTT. The chain is built from TRBV4-2 and TRBJ1-4, with D tentatively TRBD1 (6 bases). Germline V gene lookup returns CDR1 LGHNA and CDR2 YNFKEQ. Trimming stripped 2 bases from V and 7 bases from J, with 11 bases between. This CDR3 contains 14 residues.

The V and J genes are TRBV19 and TRBJ2-1; the D is unclear. CDR3 length: 13 amino acids. The V end was cut by 2 bases, the J end by 5 bases, with 7 bases between. From germline, CDR1 is LNHDA and CDR2 SQIVND (reference sequence). For the CDR3, the DNA is TGTGCCAGTAGTATAACAGACGACAATGAGCAGTTCTTC. It codes for CASSITDDNEQFF.

The chain links TRBV9 to TRBJ2-1; 9 positions match TRBD2. CDR3 size: 15 residues. V was pared by 2 bases and J by 5 bases, with 5 bases of the junction left unmatched. Per the germline V gene, CDR1 is SGDLS and CDR2 is YYNGEE. This chain's CDR3 is CASSVSGGGHNEQFF. In DNA, the CDR3 is TGTGCCAGCAGCGTTAGCGGGGGTGGACACAATGAGCAGTTCTTC.

The chain recombines TRBV7-2 with TRBJ2-1; D remains ambiguous. Germline CDR1 and CDR2: SGHTA and FQGNSA. Trimming stripped 4 bases from V and 1 base from J, with 11 bases between. There are 15 residues in the CDR3. This chain's CDR3 is CASSSKHYSYNEQFF. CDR3 nucleotide sequence: TGTGCCAGCAGCTCCAAACACTATTCCTACAATGAGCAGTTCTTC.

V is TRBV11-2 and J is TRBJ2-7; D might be TRBD2 (6 bases). The germline V gene has CDR1 SGHAT and CDR2 FQNNGV. V shed 1 base and J shed 4 bases, with 14 bases lying between them. The CDR3 runs 15 residues. DNA for the CDR3: TGTGCCAGCAGCTTAGTACTAATGGAGGGTTACGAGCAGTACTTC. Its translation: CASSLVLMEGYEQYF.

The genes are TRBV7-3 and TRBJ2-3, with TRBD2 matching over 11 bases. With V trimmed by 5 bases and J by 0 bases, 1 base remained unmatched. Germline loops: CDR1 SGHTA, CDR2 FQGTGA. CDR3 size: 15 residues. CDR3 DNA: TGTGCCAGCAGCCTAGCGGGGGGAAGCACAGATACGCAGTATTTT. Translating it yields CASSLAGGSTDTQYF.

The chain joins TRBV4-1 to TRBJ2-1; 11 bases line up with TRBD2. The germline V gene has CDR1 MGHRA and CDR2 YSYEKL. J lost 3 bases, V lost 0 bases, and 4 bases had no gene match. The CDR3 has 17 residues. The CDR3 coding sequence is TGCGCCAGCAGCCAAGAAGTCGGACTAGCGGGCTACAATGAGCAGTTCTTC. Protein sequence: CASSQEVGLAGYNEQFF.

The chain employs TRBV7-2 and TRBJ1-1; 11 bases are shared with TRBD1. CDR1 and CDR2 (germline): SGHTA, FQGNSA. This CDR3 has 15 residues. V lost 3 bases, J lost 4 bases, and 4 bases stayed unmatched. The CDR3 spells CASSLGGTGGTEAFF. Written as DNA, the CDR3 is TGTGCCAGCAGCTTGGGGGGGACAGGGGGCACTGAAGCTTTCTTT.

The V gene is TRBV7-9, the J gene TRBJ2-3, with 11 bases identical to TRBD2. Germline V CDR1 and CDR2: SEHNR, FQNEAQ (reference sequence). This CDR3 contains 16 residues. The V segment lost 5 bases and the J segment 4 bases; nucleotides outside the gene matches: 8. CDR3: CASSARLAGNADTQYF. The CDR3 region has the DNA TGTGCCAGCAGCGCCCGACTAGCGGGAAATGCAGATACGCAGTATTTT.

The chain links TRBV19 to TRBJ2-2, with 8 bases matching TRBD2. Germline CDR1 reads LNHDA; CDR2 reads SQIVND (reference sequence). V shed 5 bases and J 5 bases; nucleotides not matched to a gene: 10. The CDR3 runs 16 residues. CDR3 sequence reads: CASSPWTSPGTGELFF. In DNA, the CDR3 is TGTGCCAGTAGTCCTTGGACTAGCCCGGGGACCGGGGAGCTGTTTTTT.

CDR3: CASSPYSPSGRTTMFEQYF. The CDR3 DNA is TGCGCCAGCAGCCCATACTCACCTAGCGGGAGGACGACGATGTTCGAGCAGTACTTC. The chain joins TRBV5-1 to TRBJ2-7; 11 nucleotides agree with TRBD2. The V gene end was trimmed by 4 bases and the J gene end by 6 bases; junction bases not matched to a gene: 21. Germline CDR1 reads SGHRS; CDR2 reads YFSETQ. The CDR3 consists of 19 residues.

The chain combines TRBV19 with TRBJ2-7; 7 bases agree with TRBD1. The CDR3 consists of 17 residues. With 2 bases clipped from V and 6 bases from J, the junction kept 16 bases outside the gene matches. CDR1 LNHDA and CDR2 SQIVND come from the germline V gene (reference sequence). This CDR3 is CASSINALGSTGLEQYF. The CDR3 nucleotides are TGTGCCAGTAGTATAAATGCGTTGGGGTCGACAGGGCTCGAGCAGTACTTC. The whole variable domain, remainder taken from reference TRBV19 and TRBJ2-7, is DGGITQSPKYLFRKEGQNVTLSCEQNLNHDAMYWYRQDPGQGLRLIYYSQIVNDFQKGDIAEGYSVSREKKESFPLTVTSAQKNPTAFYLCASSINALGSTGLEQYFGPGTRLTVT.

The chain combines TRBV18 with TRBJ1-1; TRBD1 agrees at 7 bases. The CDR3 has 13 residues. CDR1 is KGHSH, CDR2 LQKENI, per germline. V trimming: 3 bases; J trimming: 5 bases; junction bases outside the gene matches: 3. CDR3 in DNA: TGTGCCAGCTCACCGACAGGGCGGACTGAAGCTTTCTTT. Translation gives CASSPTGRTEAFF. Based on the CDR3 plus reference TRBV18 and TRBJ1-1, the full variable domain is NAGVMQNPRHLVRRRGQEARLRCSPMKGHSHVYWYRQLPEEGLKFMVYLQKENIIDESGMPKERFSAEFPKEGPSILRIQQVVRGDSAAYFCASSPTGRTEAFFGQGTRLTVV.

This chain links TRBV11-2 with TRBJ1-1, with unresolved D. Trimming took off 1 base at V and 1 base at J, with 13 bases between the two ends. Germline V gene data show CDR1 as SGHAT and CDR2 as FQNNGV. This CDR3 region has 16 residues. The CDR3 loop is CASSLALNAANTEAFF. The CDR3 nucleotides are TGTGCCAGCAGCTTAGCATTGAACGCGGCGAACACTGAAGCTTTCTTT.

J is TRBJ1-1 and V is TRBV1. TRBV1 has pseudogene status. This CDR3 region has 15 residues. CDR3 protein: CTSSQDEGPGTEAFF. CDR3 bases: TGCACCAGCAGCCAAGATGAAGGTCCGGGGACTGAAGCTTTCTTT.

The CDR3 sequence is CASSTGEISGANVLTF. CDR3 sequence (DNA): TGCGCCAGTTCGACAGGGGAGATCTCTGGGGCCAACGTCCTGACTTTC. The chain has TRBV5-1 and TRBJ2-6, with 8 bases matching TRBD1. CDR1 is SGHRS, CDR2 YFSETQ, per germline. After removal of 8 bases from V and 0 bases from J, the junction contained 7 bases not matched to a gene. This CDR3 contains 16 residues.

J is TRBJ2-1 and V is TRBV11-3, with D uncertain. V lost 1 base, J lost 0 bases, and 10 bases lay in between. The germline V gene has CDR1 SGHNT and CDR2 YENEEA. The CDR3 has 16 amino acids. The CDR3 sequence is CASSLASFSSYNEQFF. Written as DNA, the CDR3 is TGTGCCAGCAGCTTAGCCTCTTTCAGCTCCTACAATGAGCAGTTCTTC.

The V and J genes are TRBV18 and TRBJ1-1, with D possibly matching TRBD1 (5 bases). V was pared by 2 bases and J by 3 bases, with 19 bases between. The CDR3 totals 17 residues. In germline, CDR1 is KGHSH, CDR2 LQKENI. CDR3 DNA: TGTGCCAGCTCACCAGCGGACACCGCGGCTGTTCACACTGAAGCTTTCTTT. Its protein is CASSPADTAAVHTEAFF.

The chain joins TRBV30 to TRBJ2-1, with 7 bases lining up with TRBD2. The CDR3 covers 15 residues. Germline CDR1 and CDR2: GTSNPN and SVGIG (reference sequence). J was trimmed by 3 bases and V by 0 bases; bases with no gene match: 5. In DNA form, the CDR3 reads TGTGCCTGGAGTGTGGGAGGGAGCGGCTACAATGAGCAGTTCTTC. It codes for CAWSVGGSGYNEQFF.